This T cell receptor beta chain was recorded in a study of tumor and adjacent non-tumor tissue in lung cancer. Background on the study: Each sample yielded a few million productive TCRbeta reads on average.

This sample's RNA came from whole unsorted tissue. Between August and November 2014, newly diagnosed, chemotherapy-naive lung cancer patients underwent thoracic surgery in China. Germline CDR1 SEHNR, CDR2 FQNEAQ (reference sequence). The CDR3 has 15 amino acids. Trimming left V 1 base short and J 7 bases short, with 16 bases between. Three rounds of nested PCR, following a modified ARM-PCR protocol, produced the TCRbeta library. TCRdb analysed the multiplex PCR reads with MiXCR anew, one entry per CDR3 protein. The repertoire holds roughly 120,000 distinct CDR3 sequences, with about 87% as singletons. This clonotype is medium-sized in the sample.

The sample taken for sequencing was lung tumor tissue. This rearrangement joins TRBV7-9 to TRBJ1-2; perhaps TRBD1 as D (6 bases). This receptor was obtained from a man aged 70 or older with non-small cell lung cancer. Here the CDR3 reads CASSLEGVGFFGYTF. CDR3 DNA: TGTGCCAGCAGCTTAGAGGGGGTCGGATTTTTTGGCTACACCTTC.